This TCR beta chain was obtained from a study of beta chain features in type 1 diabetes. Study-wide results and limits: Type 1 diabetes patients had moderately but significantly shorter TCRB CDR3s in all four CD4+ subsets.

The investigators reverse transcribed all of the isolated RNA, so they sequenced expressed TCRB transcripts. Produced via immunoSEQ multiplex PCR; TCRdb's table is partial and in-frame only. This sample has approximately 240,000 clones, with 15% to 20% found just once. There are a few counts of this clone. Its antigen is not known. CDR3 length: 13 amino acids. V lost 2 bases to trimming and J lost 2 bases, with 8 bases between them. Germline V lookup: CDR1 SGHRS, CDR2 YFSETQ. The specimen was naive CD4+ T cells from blood. The chain couples TRBV5-1 to TRBJ2-7, with unresolved D. The TCR sequence derives from a young man with type 1 diabetes. The DNA for the CDR3 is TGCGCCAGCAGCTTTCTGCAGACCTACGAGCAGTACTTC. This sequence encodes CASSFLQTYEQYF.